Listed below are T cell receptor beta chains from one sample, sequenced in a study of blood T cells in healthy people across ages. TCRdb recomputed calls from the 5' RACE reads with MiXCR, one row per CDR3 protein. The table has approximately 790,000 distinct CDR3 sequences, around 68% seen once; the top ten hold 25% to 30%. Sequenced sample: blood. These receptors were taken from a man aged 25-45 years in good health. Both conserved end residues are part of each CDR3. A D gene is named only where the DNA matches it firmly. Some rows have no size entry. The others give once, few or many, or a class for an expanded clone.

d_call	clone_size	v_call	j_call	cdr3_aa	cdr3_nt
TRBD2	.	TRBV10-3	TRBJ2-3	CAISGGASGALTDTQYF	TGTGCCATCAGTGGGGGGGCTAGCGGGGCCCTCACAGATACGCAGTATTTT
.	few	TRBV9	TRBJ2-7	CASSPQPTVGNEQYF	TGTGCCAGCAGCCCTCAACCGACAGTAGGGAACGAGCAGTACTTC
.	once	TRBV20-1	TRBJ2-7	CSAPGDNGYYEQYF	TGCAGTGCCCCGGGGGACAATGGGTACTACGAGCAGTACTTC
TRBD1	few	TRBV6-5	TRBJ2-7	CASSYYDREHEQYF	TGTGCCAGCAGTTACTACGACAGGGAGCACGAGCAGTACTTC
.	.	TRBV12-3/TRBV12-4	TRBJ2-1	CASSFPFNEQFF	TGTGCCAGCAGTTTTCCTTTTAATGAGCAGTTCTTC
.	.	TRBV2	TRBJ2-1	CARKMTTQDEQFF	TGTGCCAGAAAAATGACCACTCAGGATGAGCAGTTCTTC
TRBD1	.	TRBV2	TRBJ2-1	CASSEGTGKGEQFF	TGTGCCAGCAGCGAGGGGACAGGGAAGGGTGAGCAGTTCTTC
.	.	TRBV20-1	TRBJ1-6	CSARDGMNRYNSPLHF	TGCAGTGCTAGAGATGGGATGAACAGATATAATTCACCCCTCCACTTT
.	.	TRBV18	TRBJ2-6	CASSPEPGQKPSGANVLTF	TGTGCCAGCTCACCTGAACCGGGACAAAAGCCCTCTGGGGCCAACGTCCTGACTTTC
TRBD2	.	TRBV5-1	TRBJ2-1	CASSLREGQQFF	TGCGCCAGCAGCTTGCGGGAGGGCCAGCAGTTCTTC
.	.	TRBV28	TRBJ2-5	CASTITGPDGTQYF	TGTGCCAGCACGATCACGGGGCCGGACGGGACCCAGTACTTC
.	many	TRBV27	TRBJ2-1	CASSLTRYNEQFF	TGTGCCAGCAGCTTAACTCGTTACAATGAGCAGTTCTTC
.	few	TRBV4-2	TRBJ2-7	CASSQRPRGIFAEQYF	TGTGCCAGCAGCCAGCGCCCGAGGGGGATTTTCGCCGAGCAGTACTTC
.	few	TRBV9	TRBJ2-7	CASSPRRESYEQYF	TGTGCCAGCAGCCCCCGGCGGGAATCCTACGAGCAGTACTTC
.	.	TRBV30	TRBJ1-2	CAWSPIPGGTGYTF	TGTGCCTGGAGCCCTATCCCGGGGGGAACTGGCTACACCTTC
TRBD2	.	TRBV4-3	TRBJ2-1	CASSQARGGGAYNEQFF	TGCGCCAGCAGCCAAGCCCGGGGCGGGGGGGCGTACAATGAGCAGTTCTTC
.	.	TRBV4-3	TRBJ2-7	CASSQGAGDLTYYEQYF	TGCGCCAGCAGCCAAGGGGCAGGGGACCTTACCTACTACGAGCAGTACTTC
TRBD2	.	TRBV20-1	TRBJ2-7	CSARDAGLAGLNGAPSSYEQYF	TGCAGTGCTAGAGATGCAGGACTAGCGGGCCTAAACGGGGCCCCAAGTTCCTACGAGCAGTACTTC
TRBD1	.	TRBV20-1	TRBJ2-7	CSARPGQETSGHEQYF	TGCAGTGCTAGACCGGGACAGGAGACATCAGGCCACGAGCAGTACTTC
.	.	TRBV2	TRBJ2-1	CASSVDLGDEQFF	TGTGCCAGCAGTGTTGATCTAGGAGATGAGCAGTTCTTC
TRBD1	.	TRBV5-1	TRBJ2-5	CASSLKRTGGVETQYF	TGCGCCAGCAGCTTGAAGCGGACAGGGGGCGTAGAGACCCAGTACTTC
.	.	TRBV10-3	TRBJ1-2	CAISGGYGYTF	TGTGCCATCAGTGGCGGCTATGGCTACACCTTC
.	.	TRBV6-5	TRBJ2-1	CASSYGGQEQFF	TGTGCCAGCAGTTACGGGGGGCAGGAGCAGTTCTTC
.	.	TRBV15	TRBJ2-5	CATSTGPEGTQYF	TGTGCCACCAGCACCGGACCAGAAGGGACCCAGTACTTC
TRBD1	few	TRBV27	TRBJ2-7	CASSSGQGDEQYF	TGTGCCAGCAGTTCCGGACAGGGTGACGAGCAGTACTTC
.	.	TRBV2	TRBJ2-1	CASSESGRSYNEQFF	TGTGCCAGCAGTGAGTCAGGGAGGTCCTACAATGAGCAGTTCTTC
.	few	TRBV15	TRBJ2-1	CATSREGQGGGGLPVYNEQFF	TGTGCCACCAGCAGAGAAGGGCAGGGCGGAGGTGGACTACCCGTCTACAATGAGCAGTTCTTC
.	.	TRBV3-1	TRBJ1-6	CASSQGSPSPLHF	TGTGCCAGCAGCCAGGGCAGCCCTTCACCCCTCCACTTT
TRBD1	.	TRBV27	TRBJ2-1	CASSLLLGQEPFYNEQFF	TGTGCCAGCAGTTTATTGCTCGGACAGGAGCCCTTCTACAATGAGCAGTTCTTC
TRBD2	.	TRBV6-2/TRBV6-3	TRBJ2-1	CASSWTRKPGLAYNEQFF	TGTGCCAGCAGTTGGACACGTAAGCCGGGACTAGCGTACAATGAGCAGTTCTTC
TRBD1	.	TRBV18	TRBJ2-7	CASSPPGQIAYEQYF	TGTGCCAGCTCACCACCGGGACAGATTGCCTACGAGCAGTACTTC
.	.	TRBV6-6	TRBJ1-1	CASTLGVSTEAFF	TGTGCCAGCACATTAGGGGTGAGCACTGAAGCTTTCTTT
.	.	TRBV7-3	TRBJ2-3	CASSLNSGTDTQYF	TGTGCCAGCAGCCTCAATTCAGGCACAGATACGCAGTATTTT
.	.	TRBV10-3	TRBJ1-2	CAISESSEDSYGYTF	TGTGCCATCAGTGAGTCGTCGGAAGACAGCTATGGCTACACCTTC
.	.	TRBV11-2	TRBJ2-7	CASSNGTSYYEQYF	TGTGCCAGCAGCAACGGGACATCATACTACGAGCAGTACTTC
TRBD2	.	TRBV14	TRBJ2-5	CASSQREGLETQYF	TGTGCCAGCTCCCAGCGGGAGGGCCTGGAGACCCAGTACTTC
.	.	TRBV28	TRBJ2-3	CASTSFFDRHTDTQYF	TGTGCCAGCACCTCATTTTTCGACAGGCACACAGATACGCAGTATTTT
.	.	TRBV12-5	TRBJ2-5	CASGVWGAEETQYF	TGTGCTAGTGGTGTTTGGGGGGCTGAAGAGACCCAGTACTTC
.	few	TRBV4-3	TRBJ2-1	CASSQERGRRGRGDEQFF	TGCGCCAGCAGCCAAGAAAGGGGTCGGCGAGGGCGAGGGGATGAGCAGTTCTTC